This T cell receptor (beta chain) was captured by sequencing in a study of a mutant IDH1 vaccine in newly diagnosed glioma. Study at large: Of treated patients, roughly 62% were men and 37.5% women, averaging roughly 40 years.

Assay: immunoSEQ multiplex PCR; the TCRdb copy retains only in-frame clones and omits some. The profile shows 40,000 to 60,000 clones, 65% to 80% of them singletons. Described time point: week 35, safety follow-up. Each dose of the vaccine consisted of 300 ug of mutant IDH1 20-mer peptide, with topical imiquimod. Diagnosis in the donors showed new WHO grade 3 or 4 astrocytomas that were IDH1-mutant and ATRX-lost. This CDR3 spans 15 amino acids. Germline CDR1 reads SGDLS; CDR2 reads YYNGEE. Between the trimmed V and J ends, which lost 4 bases and 0 bases, there was a span of 11 bases. Points on this clone: Its antigen remains unidentified.

Sample: PBMCs, taken from a glioma patient whose treatment included an IDH1 peptide vaccine. The sequence was obtained from a man aged 40-49 years with glioma. V and J are TRBV9 and TRBJ1-3; D is uncertain. The CDR3 nucleotides are TGTGCCAGCAGCTTGAAGGGAACCTCTGGAAACACCATATATTTT. Encoded protein: CASSLKGTSGNTIYF.